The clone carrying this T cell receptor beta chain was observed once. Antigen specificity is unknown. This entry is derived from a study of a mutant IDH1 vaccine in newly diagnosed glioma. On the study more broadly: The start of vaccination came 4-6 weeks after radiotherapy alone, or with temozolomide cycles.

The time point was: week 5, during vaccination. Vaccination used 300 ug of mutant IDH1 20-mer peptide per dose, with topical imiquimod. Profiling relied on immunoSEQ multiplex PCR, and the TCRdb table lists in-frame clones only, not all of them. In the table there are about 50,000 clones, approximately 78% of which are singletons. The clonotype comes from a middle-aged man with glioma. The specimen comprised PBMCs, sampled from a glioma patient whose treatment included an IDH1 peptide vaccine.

CDR3 DNA: TGTGCCAGCAGCTTATTCAGCGGGGGGGCTTCAGATACGCAGTATTTT. This sequence encodes CASSLFSGGASDTQYF. The J gene is TRBJ2-3, the V gene TRBV5-4, with 10 bases identical to TRBD2. Germline CDR1 reads SGHNT; CDR2 reads YYREEE (reference sequence). The CDR3 contains 16 residues. V was clipped by 2 bases and J by 4 bases; unmatched bases: 7.